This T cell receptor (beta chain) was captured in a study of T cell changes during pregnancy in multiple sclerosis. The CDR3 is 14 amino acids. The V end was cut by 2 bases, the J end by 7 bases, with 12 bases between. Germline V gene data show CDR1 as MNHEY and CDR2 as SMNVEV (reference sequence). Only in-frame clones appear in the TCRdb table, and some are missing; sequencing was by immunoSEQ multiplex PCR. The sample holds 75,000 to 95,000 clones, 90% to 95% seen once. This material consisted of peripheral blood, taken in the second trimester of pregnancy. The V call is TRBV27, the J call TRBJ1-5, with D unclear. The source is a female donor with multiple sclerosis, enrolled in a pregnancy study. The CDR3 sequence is CASSLAAIAQPQHF. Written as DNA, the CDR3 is TGTGCCAGCAGTTTAGCGGCTATTGCGCAGCCCCAGCATTTT.